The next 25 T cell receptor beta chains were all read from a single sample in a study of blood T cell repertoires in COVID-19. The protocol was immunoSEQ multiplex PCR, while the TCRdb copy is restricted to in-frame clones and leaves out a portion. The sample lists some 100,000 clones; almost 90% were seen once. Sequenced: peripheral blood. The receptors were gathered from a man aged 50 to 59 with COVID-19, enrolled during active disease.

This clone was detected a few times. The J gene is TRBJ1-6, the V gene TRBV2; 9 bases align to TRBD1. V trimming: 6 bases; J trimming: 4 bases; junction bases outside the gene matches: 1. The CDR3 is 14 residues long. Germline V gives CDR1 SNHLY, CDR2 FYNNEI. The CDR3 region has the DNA TGTGCCAGCAGGGGGACAGGGTATAATTCACCCCTCCACTTT. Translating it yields CASRGTGYNSPLHF.

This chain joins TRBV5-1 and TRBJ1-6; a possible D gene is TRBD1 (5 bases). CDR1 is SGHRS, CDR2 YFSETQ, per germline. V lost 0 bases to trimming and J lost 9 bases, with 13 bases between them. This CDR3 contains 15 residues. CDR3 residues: CASSLAVGALSPLHF. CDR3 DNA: TGCGCCAGCAGCTTGGCCGTAGGGGCTCTTTCACCCCTCCACTTT.

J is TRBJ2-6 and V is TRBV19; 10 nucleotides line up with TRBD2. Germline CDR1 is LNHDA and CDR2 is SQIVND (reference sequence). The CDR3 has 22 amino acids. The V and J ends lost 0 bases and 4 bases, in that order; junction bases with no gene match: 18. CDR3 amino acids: CASSIEIYGLAVWASGANVLTF. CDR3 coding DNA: TGTGCCAGTAGTATAGAGATTTACGGACTAGCGGTCTGGGCGTCAGGGGCCAACGTCCTGACTTTC.

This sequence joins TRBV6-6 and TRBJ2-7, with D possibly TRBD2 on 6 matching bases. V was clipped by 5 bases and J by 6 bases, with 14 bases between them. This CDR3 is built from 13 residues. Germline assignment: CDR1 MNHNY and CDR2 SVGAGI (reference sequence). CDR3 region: CASSKGRNGEQYF. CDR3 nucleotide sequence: TGTGCCAGCAGTAAGGGGAGGAACGGCGAGCAGTACTTC.

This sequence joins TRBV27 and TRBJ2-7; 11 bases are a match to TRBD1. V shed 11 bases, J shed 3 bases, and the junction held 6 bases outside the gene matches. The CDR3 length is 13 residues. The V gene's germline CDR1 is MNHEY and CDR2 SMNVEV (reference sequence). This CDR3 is CAAGGTGGYEQYF. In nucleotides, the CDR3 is TGTGCCGCAGGGGGGACAGGGGGCTACGAGCAGTACTTC.

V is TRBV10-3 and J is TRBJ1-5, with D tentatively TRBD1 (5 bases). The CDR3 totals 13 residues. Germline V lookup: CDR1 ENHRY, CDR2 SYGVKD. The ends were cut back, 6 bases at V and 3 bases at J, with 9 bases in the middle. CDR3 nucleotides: TGTGCCATCAGCTCAGGGATCAATCAGCCCCAGCATTTT. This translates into CAISSGINQPQHF.

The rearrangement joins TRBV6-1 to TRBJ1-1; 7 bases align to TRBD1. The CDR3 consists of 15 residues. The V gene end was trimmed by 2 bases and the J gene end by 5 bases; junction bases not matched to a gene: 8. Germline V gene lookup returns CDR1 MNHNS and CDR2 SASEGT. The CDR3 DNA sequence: TGTGCCAGCAGTGAAACTGGACAGGCGGGGACTGAAGCTTTCTTT. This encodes CASSETGQAGTEAFF.

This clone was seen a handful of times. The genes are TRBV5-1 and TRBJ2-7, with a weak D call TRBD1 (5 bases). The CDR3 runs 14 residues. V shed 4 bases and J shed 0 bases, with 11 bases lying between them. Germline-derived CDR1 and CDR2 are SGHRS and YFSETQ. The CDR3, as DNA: TGCGCCAGCAGCCTAGGACACAACTCCTACGAGCAGTACTTC. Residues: CASSLGHNSYEQYF.

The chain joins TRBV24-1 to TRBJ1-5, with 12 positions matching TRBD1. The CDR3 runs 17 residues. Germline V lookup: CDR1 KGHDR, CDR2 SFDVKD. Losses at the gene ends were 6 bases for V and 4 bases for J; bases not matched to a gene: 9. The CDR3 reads CATSITRDRGRNQPQHF. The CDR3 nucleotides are TGTGCCACCAGTATCACAAGGGACAGGGGGCGGAATCAGCCCCAGCATTTT.

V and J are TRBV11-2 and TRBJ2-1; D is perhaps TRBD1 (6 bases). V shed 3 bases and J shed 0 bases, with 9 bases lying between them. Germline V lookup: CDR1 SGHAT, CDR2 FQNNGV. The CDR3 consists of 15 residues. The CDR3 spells CASSLGANSYNEQFF. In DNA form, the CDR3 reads TGTGCCAGCAGCTTGGGGGCAAACTCCTACAATGAGCAGTTCTTC.

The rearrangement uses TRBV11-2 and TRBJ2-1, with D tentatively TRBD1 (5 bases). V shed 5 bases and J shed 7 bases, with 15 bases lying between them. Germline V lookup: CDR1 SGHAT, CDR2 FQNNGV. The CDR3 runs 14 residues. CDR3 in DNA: TGTGCCAGCAGCCAGGACACGGTCTGGAATGAGCAGTTCTTC. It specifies CASSQDTVWNEQFF.

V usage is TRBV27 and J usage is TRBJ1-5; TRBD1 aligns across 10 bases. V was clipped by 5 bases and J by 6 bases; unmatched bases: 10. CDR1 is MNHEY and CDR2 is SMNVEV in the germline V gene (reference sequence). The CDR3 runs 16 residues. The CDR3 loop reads CASSAGTGERSQPQHF. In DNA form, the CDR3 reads TGTGCCAGCAGTGCCGGGACAGGGGAGCGTAGTCAGCCCCAGCATTTT.

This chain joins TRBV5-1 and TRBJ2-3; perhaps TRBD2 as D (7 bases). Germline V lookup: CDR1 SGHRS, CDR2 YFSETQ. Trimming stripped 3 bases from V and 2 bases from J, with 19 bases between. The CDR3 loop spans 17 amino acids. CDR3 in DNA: TGCGCCAGCAGCTCCCCCCGTGAGGGGGGGGCCACAGATACGCAGTATTTT. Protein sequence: CASSSPREGGATDTQYF.

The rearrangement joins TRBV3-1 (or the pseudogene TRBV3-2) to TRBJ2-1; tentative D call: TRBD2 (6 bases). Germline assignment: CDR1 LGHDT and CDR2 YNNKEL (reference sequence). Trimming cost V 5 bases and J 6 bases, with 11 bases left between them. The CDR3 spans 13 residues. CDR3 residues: CASSVLASNEQFF. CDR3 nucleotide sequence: TGTGCCAGCAGCGTGCTAGCGAGCAATGAGCAGTTCTTC.

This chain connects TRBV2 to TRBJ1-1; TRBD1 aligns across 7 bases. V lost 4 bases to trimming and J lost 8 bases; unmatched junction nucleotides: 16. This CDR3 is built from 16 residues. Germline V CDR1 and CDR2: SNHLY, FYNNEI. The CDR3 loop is CASSGSTGLSREEAFF. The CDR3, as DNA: TGTGCCAGCAGTGGATCGACAGGGCTATCAAGGGAAGAAGCTTTCTTT. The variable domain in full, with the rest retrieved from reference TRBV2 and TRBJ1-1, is EPEVTQTPSHQVTQMGQEVILRCVPISNHLYFYWYRQILGQKVEFLVSFYNNEISEKSEIFDDQFSVERPDGSNFTLKIRSTKLEDSAMYFCASSGSTGLSREEAFFGQGTRLTVV.

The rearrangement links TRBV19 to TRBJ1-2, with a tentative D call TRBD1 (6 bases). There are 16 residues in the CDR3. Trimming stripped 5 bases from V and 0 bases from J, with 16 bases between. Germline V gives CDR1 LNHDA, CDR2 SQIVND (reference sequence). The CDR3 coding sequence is TGTGCCAGTAGTCCCAGTATAGGGGGAGCTAACTATGGCTACACCTTC. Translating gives CASSPSIGGANYGYTF.

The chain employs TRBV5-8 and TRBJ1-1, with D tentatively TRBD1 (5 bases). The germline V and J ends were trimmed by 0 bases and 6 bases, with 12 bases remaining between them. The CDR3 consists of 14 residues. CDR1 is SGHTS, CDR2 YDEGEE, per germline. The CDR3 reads CASSLEQALPEAFF. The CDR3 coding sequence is TGTGCCAGCAGCTTGGAACAGGCCCTCCCTGAAGCTTTCTTT.

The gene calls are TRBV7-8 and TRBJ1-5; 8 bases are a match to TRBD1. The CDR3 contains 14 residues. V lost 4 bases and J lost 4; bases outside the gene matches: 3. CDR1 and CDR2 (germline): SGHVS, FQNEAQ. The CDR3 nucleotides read TGTGCCAGCAGCTGGACAGGGAAAAATCAGCCCCAGCATTTT. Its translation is CASSWTGKNQPQHF. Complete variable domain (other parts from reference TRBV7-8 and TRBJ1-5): GAGVSQSPRYKVAKRGQDVALRCDPISGHVSLFWYQQALGQGPEFLTYFQNEAQLDKSGLPSDRFFAERPEGSVSTLKIQRTQQEDSAVYLCASSWTGKNQPQHFGDGTRLSIL.

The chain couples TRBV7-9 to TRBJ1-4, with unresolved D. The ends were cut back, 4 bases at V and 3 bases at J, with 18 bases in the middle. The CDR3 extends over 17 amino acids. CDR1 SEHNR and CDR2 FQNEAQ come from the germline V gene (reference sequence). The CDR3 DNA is TGTGCCAGCAGCTCGGCGAGCGTACGCCGGGCTAATGAAAAACTGTTTTTT. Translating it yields CASSSASVRRANEKLFF.

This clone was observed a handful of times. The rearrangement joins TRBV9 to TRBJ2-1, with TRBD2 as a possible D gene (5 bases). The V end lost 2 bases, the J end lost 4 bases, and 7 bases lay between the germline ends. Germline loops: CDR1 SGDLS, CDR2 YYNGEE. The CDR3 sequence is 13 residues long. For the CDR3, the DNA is TGTGCCAGCAGCGTCGGGGAATACAATGAGCAGTTCTTC. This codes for CASSVGEYNEQFF. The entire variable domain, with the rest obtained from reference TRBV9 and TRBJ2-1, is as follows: DSGVTQTPKHLITATGQRVTLRCSPRSGDLSVYWYQQSLDQGLQFLIQYYNGEERAKGNILERFSAQQFPDLHSELNLSSLELGDSALYFCASSVGEYNEQFFGPGTRLTVL.

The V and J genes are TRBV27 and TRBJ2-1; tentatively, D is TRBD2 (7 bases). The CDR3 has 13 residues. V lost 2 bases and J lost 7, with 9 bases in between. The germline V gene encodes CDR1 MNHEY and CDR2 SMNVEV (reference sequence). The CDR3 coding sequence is TGTGCCAGCAGTTTAAGGGGGGGGAATGAGCAGTTCTTC. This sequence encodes CASSLRGGNEQFF.

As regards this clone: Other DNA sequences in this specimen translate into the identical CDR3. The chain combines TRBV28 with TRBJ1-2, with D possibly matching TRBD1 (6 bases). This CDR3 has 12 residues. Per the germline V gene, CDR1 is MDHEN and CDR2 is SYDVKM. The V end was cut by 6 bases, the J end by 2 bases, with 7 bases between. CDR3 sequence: CASSQGNYGYTF. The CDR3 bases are TGTGCCAGCAGCCAGGGGAACTATGGCTACACCTTC.

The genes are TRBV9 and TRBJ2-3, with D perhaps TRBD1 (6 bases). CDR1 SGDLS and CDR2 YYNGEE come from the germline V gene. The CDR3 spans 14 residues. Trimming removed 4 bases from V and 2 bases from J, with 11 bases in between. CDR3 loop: CASSRGQYTDTQYF. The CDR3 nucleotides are TGTGCCAGCAGCAGAGGACAGTACACAGATACGCAGTATTTT.

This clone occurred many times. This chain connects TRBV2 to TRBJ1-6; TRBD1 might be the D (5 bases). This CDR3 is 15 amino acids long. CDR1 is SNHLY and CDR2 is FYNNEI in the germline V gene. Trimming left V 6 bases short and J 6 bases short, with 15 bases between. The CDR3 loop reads CASRGQGYGNSPLHF. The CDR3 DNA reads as TGTGCCAGCAGGGGCCAGGGCTACGGTAATTCACCCCTCCACTTT.

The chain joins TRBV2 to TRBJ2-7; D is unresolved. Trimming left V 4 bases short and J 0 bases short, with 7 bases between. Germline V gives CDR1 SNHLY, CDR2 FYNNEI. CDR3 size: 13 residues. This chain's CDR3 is CASSAPSSYEQYF. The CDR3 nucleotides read TGTGCCAGCAGTGCGCCTAGCTCCTACGAGCAGTACTTC.